These 32 T cell receptor beta chains share one sample of origin, sequenced in a study of blood T cells in healthy people across ages. Alongside a J-beta primer mix, a sample-barcoded 5' primer served in a second PCR lasting about 7 to 11 cycles. TCRdb re-derived calls from the 5' RACE reads in MiXCR, one entry per CDR3 protein. The sample holds fewer than 1 million distinct CDR3 sequences, approximately 48% seen once. Specimen: blood. These receptors were taken from a man aged 55 to 70 in good health.

This clonotype was observed a few times. The V call is TRBV6-2 or TRBV6-3, the J call TRBJ1-1; D unclear. Deletions cut 5 bases from V and 4 bases from J, with 17 bases between. Germline values: CDR1 MNHEY, CDR2 SVGEGT. CDR3 length: 15 residues. The CDR3 region is CASSDGVRLRTEAFF. The CDR3 coding sequence is TGTGCCAGCAGTGATGGGGTTCGATTGCGCACTGAAGCTTTCTTT.

A note on this clonotype: An end of the junction does not agree with germline; a read error may underlie this. The chain combines TRBV20-1 with TRBJ2-6; D may be TRBD1 (5 bases). CDR3 length: 14 amino acids. Germline values: CDR1 DFQATT, CDR2 SNEGSKA (reference sequence). The CDR3 DNA reads TGCAGTGCCGGCAGGGCGGCTGGGGCCAGCGTCCCGACTTTC. Translating it yields CSAGRAAGASVPTF.

The rearrangement joins TRBV7-9 to TRBJ2-1; the match to TRBD2 covers 14 bases. Trimming at V came to 2 bases and at J to 12 bases, leaving 6 bases not matched to a gene. The length of the CDR3 is 15 residues. Germline V gene sequence: CDR1 SEHNR, CDR2 FQNEAQ (reference sequence). The CDR3 protein is CASSLTRTSGGRQFF. DNA for the CDR3: TGTGCCAGCAGCTTAACACGGACTAGCGGGGGGCGGCAGTTCTTC.

This clonotype occurred a few times. This chain links TRBV29-1 with TRBJ1-2; D gene ambiguous. Looked up from germline, CDR1 is SQVTM and CDR2 is ANQGSEA. V was pared by 7 bases and J by 1 base, with 7 bases between. This CDR3 region has 11 residues. The CDR3 region has the DNA TGCAGCGCCGGGGATAACTATGGCTACACCTTC. It is translated as CSAGDNYGYTF.

This clonotype came up a few times. The chain is built from TRBV7-2 and TRBJ2-1; D ambiguous. Germline V lookup: CDR1 SGHTA, CDR2 FQGNSA. The CDR3 is 16 residues long. The V and J ends lost 0 bases and 4 bases respectively, with 13 bases between them. The CDR3 nucleotides are TGTGCCAGCAGCTTAGCGGGCTTGAAGGGATACAATGAGCAGTTCTTC. Translation gives CASSLAGLKGYNEQFF. Drawing the rest from reference TRBV7-2 and TRBJ2-1, the complete variable domain is GAGVSQSPSNKVTEKGKDVELRCDPISGHTALYWYRQSLGQGLEFLIYFQGNSAPDKSGLPSDRFSAERTGGSVSTLTIQRTQQEDSAVYLCASSLAGLKGYNEQFFGPGTRLTVL.

The table lists this clonotype with a few counts. The chain has TRBV9 and TRBJ2-1; 11 nucleotides line up with TRBD1. CDR1 and CDR2 from the germline V gene are SGDLS and YYNGEE. This CDR3 region has 14 residues. With 0 bases clipped from V and 8 bases from J, the junction kept 1 base outside the gene matches. CDR3 sequence: CASSVGTGGYEQFF. Here the CDR3 DNA reads TGTGCCAGCAGCGTAGGGACAGGGGGCTATGAGCAGTTCTTC.

In this sample, this clonotype turned up many times. This rearrangement joins TRBV11-2 to TRBJ2-1, with 9 bases aligning to TRBD2. With V trimmed by 5 bases and J by 15 bases, 11 bases remained unmatched. The CDR3 contains 13 residues. From germline, CDR1 is SGHAT and CDR2 FQNNGV. This CDR3 reads CASSPPGLAGVFF. Here the CDR3 DNA reads TGTGCCAGCAGCCCACCTGGGTTAGCGGGGGTGTTCTTC.

This clonotype was recorded at least ten times. The chain uses TRBV7-2 and TRBJ2-5; 7 bases map to TRBD1. Germline V CDR1 and CDR2: SGHTA, FQGNSA. V was clipped by 5 bases and J by 2 bases; unmatched bases: 5. The CDR3 has 14 residues. CDR3 sequence reads: CASSPGQVQETQYF. CDR3 in DNA: TGTGCCAGCAGCCCCGGACAGGTACAAGAGACCCAGTACTTC.

The chain uses TRBV12-3 or TRBV12-4 and TRBJ1-1; TRBD1 agrees at 9 bases. Trimming removed 7 bases from V and 5 bases from J; junction bases left unmatched: 5. The CDR3 contains 13 residues. The CDR3, as DNA: TGTGCCAGCACCACAGGGGGCCGAACTGAAGCTTTCTTT. Translation gives CASTTGGRTEAFF.

The rearrangement uses TRBV6-5 and TRBJ1-2; D not certain. The CDR3 has 14 amino acids. CDR1 is MNHEY and CDR2 is SVGAGI in the germline V gene. The V and J ends lost 2 bases and 5 bases respectively, with 12 bases between them. CDR3 bases: TGTGCCAGCAGTTACGCTGTCGGCCTTTATGGCTACACCTTC. Encoded protein: CASSYAVGLYGYTF.

The sample holds a few counts of this clonotype. The rearrangement joins TRBV6-5 to TRBJ2-7; perhaps D is TRBD1 or TRBD2 (5 bases each). Trimming removed 2 bases at V and 9 bases at J, with 17 bases between. Germline V gives CDR1 MNHEY, CDR2 SVGAGI. This CDR3 spans 14 amino acids. CDR3 amino acids: CASSYGTPSVGQYF. DNA of the CDR3: TGTGCCAGCAGTTACGGGACCCCTTCGGTTGGGCAGTACTTC.

The chain joins TRBV20-1 to TRBJ2-1; 12 nucleotides align to TRBD2. J lost 3 bases, V lost 3 bases, and 12 bases had no gene match. CDR1 and CDR2 from the germline V gene are DFQATT and SNEGSKA (reference sequence). The CDR3 sequence is 18 residues long. As DNA, the CDR3 is TGCAGTGCTAGGGGTCAGCGAACTAGCGGGGGGTTCTACAATGAGCAGTTCTTC. It specifies CSARGQRTSGGFYNEQFF.

This clonotype was seen a handful of times. The chain combines TRBV4-3 with TRBJ2-3; 7 bases are shared with TRBD2. Losses at the gene ends were 1 base for V and 7 bases for J; bases not matched to a gene: 8. Germline lookup yields CDR1 LGHNA and CDR2 YSLEER. The CDR3 length is 15 residues. The CDR3 DNA reads as TGCGCCAGCAGCCAAGTGGGGGGGGTAGGGTATACGCAGTATTTT. Translating it yields CASSQVGGVGYTQYF.

This clonotype occurred a few times. V is TRBV29-1 and J is TRBJ2-1; D unresolved. There are 13 residues in the CDR3. Germline CDR1 and CDR2: SQVTM and ANQGSEA. Trimming pared 3 bases from V and 2 bases from J, leaving 8 bases between. CDR3 coding DNA: TGCAGCGTTGATATCACAGCCTACAATGAGCAGTTCTTC. Its translation is CSVDITAYNEQFF.

The V and J genes are TRBV20-1 and TRBJ2-1; 8 bases align to TRBD2. CDR3 length: 15 amino acids. With 0 bases clipped from V and 8 bases from J, the junction kept 9 bases outside the gene matches. Germline CDR1 and CDR2: DFQATT and SNEGSKA (reference sequence). CDR3 amino acids: CSARELSGARDEQFF. Written as DNA, the CDR3 is TGCAGTGCTAGAGAACTTAGCGGGGCTCGGGATGAGCAGTTCTTC.

The J gene is TRBJ1-2, the V gene TRBV6-6; D remains unclear. Trimming removed 6 bases at V and 3 bases at J, with 17 bases between. The CDR3 has 15 amino acids. From germline, CDR1 is MNHNY and CDR2 SVGAGI (reference sequence). The CDR3 spells CASSRTGAMDYGYTF. Here the CDR3 DNA reads TGTGCCAGCAGCCGGACTGGTGCGATGGACTATGGCTACACCTTC.

This clonotype was picked up a small number of times. The V call is TRBV5-6, the J call TRBJ2-7, with 11 positions matching TRBD2. The length of the CDR3 is 14 residues. In germline, CDR1 is SGHDT, CDR2 YYEEEE. V lost 2 bases, J lost 3 bases, and 1 base stayed unmatched. CDR3 sequence reads: CASSFLAGGYEQYF. The CDR3 DNA sequence: TGTGCCAGCAGCTTTCTAGCGGGGGGCTACGAGCAGTACTTC.

The chain's CDR3 is CASSRGGTPKGEAFF. The CDR3 DNA reads as TGTGCCAGCAGCCGCGGGGGAACCCCGAAAGGTGAAGCTTTCTTT. The chain recombines TRBV7-9 with TRBJ1-1; the D gene is possibly TRBD1 (5 bases). Trimming left V 5 bases short and J 7 bases short, with 20 bases between. The CDR3 consists of 15 residues. Germline V lookup: CDR1 SEHNR, CDR2 FQNEAQ (reference sequence).

As for this clonotype: A junction end diverges from the germline sequence, so it may reflect a read error. The chain is built from TRBV30 and TRBJ2-7; tentative D call: TRBD2 (5 bases). The CDR3 loop spans 12 amino acids. In germline, CDR1 is GTSNPN, CDR2 SVGIG (reference sequence). This chain's CDR3 is CAGSPGAYEQYF. CDR3 sequence (DNA): TGTGCCGGGAGTCCCGGGGCCTACGAGCAGTACTTC.

To note about this clonotype: A much larger clone sits a single nucleotide away, making a read error possible. V gene TRBV28 combines with J gene TRBJ2-1; 9 bases fit TRBD2. The CDR3 totals 15 residues. The germline V gene has CDR1 MDHEN and CDR2 SYDVKM. For the CDR3, the DNA is TGTGCCAGCAGAACCGCTAGCGGGGATTACAATGAGCGGTTCTTC. Protein product: CASRTASGDYNERFF.

This sequence joins TRBV2 and TRBJ2-3; tentative D call: TRBD1 (6 bases). Trimming pared 10 bases from V and 4 bases from J, leaving 15 bases between. The germline gives CDR1 SNHLY, CDR2 FYNNEI. The CDR3 sequence is 13 residues long. CDR3 region: CATSIRGADTQYF. The CDR3 DNA sequence: TGTGCCACCAGCATCAGGGGTGCAGATACGCAGTATTTT.

V gene TRBV3-1 combines with J gene TRBJ2-1; D is undetermined. This CDR3 spans 15 amino acids. The germline V gene encodes CDR1 LGHDT and CDR2 YNNKEL (reference sequence). The V end was cut by 1 base, the J end by 2 bases, with 9 bases between. CDR3 in DNA: TGTGCCAGCAGCCAAGGTTCCGGTACCTACAATGAGCAGTTCTTC. Protein sequence: CASSQGSGTYNEQFF.

There are a few counts of this clonotype. The V gene is TRBV2, the J gene TRBJ2-7; tentatively, D is TRBD1 (6 bases). CDR3 length: 15 amino acids. Trimming shortened V by 10 bases and J by 3 bases, and 22 bases separated the two germline ends. Per the germline V gene, CDR1 is SNHLY and CDR2 is FYNNEI. The CDR3 bases are TGTGCCACCAAAGCCCTTTCCGGGACACACTACGAGCAGTACTTC. It codes for CATKALSGTHYEQYF. Together with reference TRBV2 and TRBJ2-7, the CDR3 gives the full variable domain: EPEVTQTPSHQVTQMGQEVILRCVPISNHLYFYWYRQILGQKVEFLVSFYNNEISEKSEIFDDQFSVERPDGSNFTLKIRSTKLEDSAMYFCATKALSGTHYEQYFGPGTRLTVT.

The chain is built from TRBV18 and TRBJ1-4, with D unresolved. V gave up 3 bases and J gave up 0 bases, with 8 bases separating them. Germline values: CDR1 KGHSH, CDR2 LQKENI. This CDR3 has 15 residues. The CDR3 here is CASSPTLSTNEKLFF. The CDR3 coding sequence is TGTGCCAGCTCACCCACTTTATCAACTAATGAAAAACTGTTTTTT.

The chain has TRBV12-3 or TRBV12-4 and TRBJ1-2; D possibly corresponds to TRBD1 (5 bases). This CDR3 region has 14 residues. Trimming took 6 bases from V and 4 from J, leaving 15 bases between them. The CDR3 DNA is TGTGCCAGCAGAAGGGAGAGGGGCTTCTATGGCTACACCTTC. It specifies CASRRERGFYGYTF.

This clonotype was recorded a few times. The rearrangement joins TRBV25-1 to TRBJ1-6; no firm D call. Trimming removed 7 bases at V and 4 bases at J, with 8 bases between. CDR3 length equals 13 residues. CDR1 is MGHDK, CDR2 SYGVNS, per germline. CDR3 loop: CASTWGYNSPLHF. The CDR3, as DNA: TGTGCCAGCACGTGGGGTTATAATTCACCCCTCCACTTT.

This clonotype turned up a few times. The rearrangement uses TRBV20-1 and TRBJ2-5; 8 bases fit TRBD1. The V and J ends lost 0 bases and 7 bases, in that order; junction bases with no gene match: 13. This CDR3 contains 16 residues. Germline CDR1 reads DFQATT; CDR2 reads SNEGSKA (reference sequence). Here the CDR3 DNA reads TGCAGTGCTAGAGACCCGCGACAGGGGACCTTTTGGACCCAGTACTTC. Translating it yields CSARDPRQGTFWTQYF.

The chain is built from TRBV28 and TRBJ1-5, with 8 bases lining up with TRBD1. CDR1 MDHEN and CDR2 SYDVKM come from the germline V gene. V shed 7 bases, J shed 0 bases, and the junction held 8 bases outside the gene matches. CDR3 size: 16 residues. The CDR3 DNA reads TGTGCCAGCACCATTGGACAGGGCCTTAGCAATCAGCCCCAGCATTTT. Translating it yields CASTIGQGLSNQPQHF. The full variable domain, rest sourced from reference TRBV28 and TRBJ1-5, is DVKVTQSSRYLVKRTGEKVFLECVQDMDHENMFWYRQDPGLGLRLIYFSYDVKMKEKGDIPEGYSVSREKKERFSLILESASTNQTSMYLCASTIGQGLSNQPQHFGDGTRLSIL.

This chain links TRBV20-1 with TRBJ2-3; 7 positions agree with TRBD2. The junction had 11 bases not matched to a gene; V was cut back by 6 bases and J by 2 bases. This CDR3 is built from 15 residues. CDR1 is DFQATT and CDR2 is SNEGSKA in the germline V gene (reference sequence). The CDR3 region has the DNA TGCAGTGCCCCCGACCCTAGCGGAGTCACAGATACGCAGTATTTT. This translates into CSAPDPSGVTDTQYF.

V and J are TRBV11-2 and TRBJ1-4, with 10 bases identical to TRBD1. Germline CDR1 and CDR2: SGHAT and FQNNGV. The CDR3 length is 14 residues. Trimming cost V 3 bases and J 7 bases; bases outside gene matches: 2. The CDR3 loop is CASSFDRGREKLFF. CDR3 bases: TGTGCCAGCAGCTTCGACAGGGGGCGTGAAAAACTGTTTTTT.

This chain connects TRBV27 to TRBJ2-7; 8 bases line up with TRBD1. After removal of 6 bases from V and 4 bases from J, the junction contained 8 bases not matched to a gene. Germline V lookup: CDR1 MNHEY, CDR2 SMNVEV (reference sequence). CDR3 length equals 14 residues. CDR3 sequence: CASRGQGARYEQYF. The CDR3 coding sequence is TGTGCCAGCAGAGGACAGGGAGCGCGGTACGAGCAGTACTTC.

This rearrangement joins TRBV20-1 to TRBJ1-5, with D possibly matching TRBD1 (5 bases). The germline V and J ends were trimmed by 6 bases and 7 bases, with 19 bases remaining between them. Germline V gene data show CDR1 as DFQATT and CDR2 as SNEGSKA (reference sequence). The CDR3 extends over 14 amino acids. The CDR3 sequence is CSACKMGEGQPQHF. CDR3 nucleotide sequence: TGCAGTGCATGTAAAATGGGGGAAGGACAGCCCCAGCATTTT.